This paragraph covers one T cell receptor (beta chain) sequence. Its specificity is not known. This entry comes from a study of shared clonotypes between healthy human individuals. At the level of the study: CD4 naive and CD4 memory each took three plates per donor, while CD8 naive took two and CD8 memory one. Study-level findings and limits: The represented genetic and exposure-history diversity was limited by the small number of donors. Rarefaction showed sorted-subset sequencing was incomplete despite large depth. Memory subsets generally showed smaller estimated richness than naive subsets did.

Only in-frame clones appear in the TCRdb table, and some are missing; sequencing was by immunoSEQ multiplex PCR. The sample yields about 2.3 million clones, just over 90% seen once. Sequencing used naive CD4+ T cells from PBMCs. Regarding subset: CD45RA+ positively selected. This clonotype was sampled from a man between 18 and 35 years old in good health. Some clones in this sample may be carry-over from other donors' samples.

CDR3 region: CASRAPGQSYTEAFF. CDR3 DNA: TGTGCCAGCAGAGCTCCGGGACAGAGCTACACTGAAGCTTTCTTT. The V gene is TRBV6-6, the J gene TRBJ1-1; 7 bases agree with TRBD1. Germline V CDR1 and CDR2: MNHNY, SVGAGI (reference sequence). The J segment lost 3 bases and the V segment lost 6 bases, leaving 10 bases of the junction unmatched. This CDR3 spans 15 amino acids.